This T cell receptor beta chain was identified in a study of cytomegalovirus exposure and HLA in healthy donors. Study-wide findings and caveats: Some TCR beta chains (roughly 160 of them) were listed as cytomegalovirus-associated.

13 Jbeta primers and 60 Vbeta primers were used for the PCR. Method: immunoSEQ multiplex PCR; TCRdb's copy keeps in-frame clones and lacks some. The sample consists of 60,000 to 90,000 clones, about 73% of them appearing once. Points on this clone: Its target is not known.

The CDR3 is 14 residues long. The germline V and J ends were trimmed by 4 bases and 4 bases, with 13 bases remaining between them. The V gene's germline CDR1 is ENHRY and CDR2 SYGVKD. The chain recombines TRBV10-3 with TRBJ1-1; D remains unclear. The material sequenced was PBMCs. The sequence was obtained from a woman aged 50 to 65 in good health and CMV-seropositive. For the CDR3, the DNA is TGTGCCATCAGTGGAGGCCGGGGAGGCACTGAAGCTTTCTTT. This translates into CAISGGRGGTEAFF.